What follows is one T cell receptor beta chain and its context. RNA transcripts provided the source from which TCR beta CDR3 regions were amplified. Using the HTBI primer set, a first-round RT-PCR was run on the TCR CDR3. TCRdb re-called the multiplex PCR reads through MiXCR, storing one row per CDR3 protein. The table includes a few hundred thousand distinct CDR3 sequences, approximately 17% detected once. A NOSPECS grade of at least 4, a Clinical Activity Score of at least 3 and duration under 3 months were recorded in ophthalmopathy patients. The record originates from a study of T cells in Graves' hyperthyroidism and ophthalmopathy. The CDR3 loop spans 15 amino acids. Germline lookup yields CDR1 SGHRS and CDR2 YFSETQ. Deletions cut 3 bases from V and 9 bases from J, with 16 bases between.

Sequencing was carried out using blood. The sequence was obtained from a woman in her sixties with Graves' ophthalmopathy. J is TRBJ1-6 and V is TRBV5-1; perhaps TRBD1 as D (5 bases). CDR3 DNA sequence: TGCGCCAGCAGCTCGGGACGACCGGTTAGTTCACCCCTCCACTTT. Translating it yields CASSSGRPVSSPLHF.